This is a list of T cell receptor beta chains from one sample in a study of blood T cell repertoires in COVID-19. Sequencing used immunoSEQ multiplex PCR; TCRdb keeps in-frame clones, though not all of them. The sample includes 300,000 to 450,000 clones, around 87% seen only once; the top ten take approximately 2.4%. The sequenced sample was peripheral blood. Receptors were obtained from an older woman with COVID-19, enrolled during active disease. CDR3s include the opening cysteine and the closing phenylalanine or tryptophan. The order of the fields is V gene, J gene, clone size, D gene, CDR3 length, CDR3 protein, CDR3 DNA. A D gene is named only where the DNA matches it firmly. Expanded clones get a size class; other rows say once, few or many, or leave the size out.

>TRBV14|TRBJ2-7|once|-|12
CASSQVHYEQYF
TGTGCCAGCAGCCAAGTTCATTACGAGCAGTACTTC
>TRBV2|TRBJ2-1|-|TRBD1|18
CASRPGQGSQAGSREQFF
TGTGCCAGCCGCCCGGGACAGGGGTCTCAGGCGGGTTCGCGTGAGCAGTTCTTC
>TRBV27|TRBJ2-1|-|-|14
CASSWTPVYNEQFF
TGTGCCAGCAGTTGGACACCAGTCTACAATGAGCAGTTCTTC
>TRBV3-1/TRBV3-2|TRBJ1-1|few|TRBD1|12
CASSPGQGSAFF
TGTGCCAGCAGCCCCGGACAGGGTTCAGCTTTCTTT
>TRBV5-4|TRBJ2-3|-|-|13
CASSFAGPDTQYF
TGTGCCAGCAGCTTTGCAGGGCCAGATACGCAGTATTTT
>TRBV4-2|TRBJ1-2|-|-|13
CASSHGQGDGYTF
TGTGCCAGCAGCCATGGGCAGGGTGATGGCTACACCTTC
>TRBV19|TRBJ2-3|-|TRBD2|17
CASSIVGLAGLTDTQYF
TGTGCCAGTAGTATAGTAGGGCTAGCGGGGCTCACAGATACGCAGTATTTT
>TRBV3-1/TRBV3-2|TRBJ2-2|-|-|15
CASSQDGRDTGELFF
TGTGCCAGCAGCCAAGATGGGCGGGACACCGGGGAGCTGTTTTTT
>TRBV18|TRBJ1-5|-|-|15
CASSRDGGGNQPQHF
TGTGCCAGCTCCCGGGACGGGGGTGGCAATCAGCCCCAGCATTTT
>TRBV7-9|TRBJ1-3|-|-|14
CASSPGTAGNTIYF
TGTGCCAGCAGCCCCGGGACTGCTGGAAACACCATATATTTT
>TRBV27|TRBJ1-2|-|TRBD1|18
CASSPIIGTDLRNYGYTF
TGTGCCAGCAGCCCAATAATCGGGACAGACTTACGAAACTATGGCTACACCTTC
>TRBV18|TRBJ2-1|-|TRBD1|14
CASSPPGTGREQFF
TGTGCCAGCTCACCACCCGGGACAGGGCGGGAGCAGTTCTTC
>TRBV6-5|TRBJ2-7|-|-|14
CASSYRVSGYEQYF
TGTGCCAGCAGTTACCGGGTTTCGGGTTACGAGCAGTACTTC
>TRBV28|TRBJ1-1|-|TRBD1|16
CASSPDRGRMNTEAFF
TGTGCCAGCAGCCCCGACAGGGGCCGAATGAACACTGAAGCTTTCTTT
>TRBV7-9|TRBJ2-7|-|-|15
CASSSWGLGSYEQYF
TGTGCCAGCAGCTCGTGGGGCCTAGGATCCTACGAGCAGTACTTC
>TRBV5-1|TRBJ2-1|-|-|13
CASSQGSYNEQFF
TGCGCCAGCAGCCAGGGCTCCTACAATGAGCAGTTCTTC
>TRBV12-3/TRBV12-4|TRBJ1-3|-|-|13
CASSYPGGNTIYF
TGTGCCAGCAGTTATCCAGGGGGAAACACCATATATTTT
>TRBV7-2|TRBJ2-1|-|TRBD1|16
CASSTDRASFYNEQFF
TGTGCCAGCAGCACCGACAGGGCCTCATTCTACAATGAGCAGTTCTTC
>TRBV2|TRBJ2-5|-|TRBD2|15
CASSDGSSGVETQYF
TGTGCCAGCAGTGATGGCTCTAGCGGGGTGGAGACCCAGTACTTC
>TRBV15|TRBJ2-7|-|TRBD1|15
CATSRGQGRAYEQYF
TGTGCCACCAGCAGGGGACAGGGTAGAGCCTACGAGCAGTACTTC
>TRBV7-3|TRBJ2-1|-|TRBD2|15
CASSLHRNSGGALFF
TGTGCCAGCAGCCTCCACAGGAATAGCGGGGGGGCTTTGTTCTTC
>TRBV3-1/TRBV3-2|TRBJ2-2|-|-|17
CASSHFRGGRSTGELFF
TGTGCCAGCAGCCATTTCCGAGGAGGGAGATCCACCGGGGAGCTGTTTTTT
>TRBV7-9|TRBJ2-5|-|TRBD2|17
CASSTGTSGGSQETQYF
TGTGCCAGCAGCACCGGGACTAGCGGGGGATCTCAAGAGACCCAGTACTTC
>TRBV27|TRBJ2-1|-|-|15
CASSSTGQAYNEQFF
TGTGCCAGCAGTTCTACGGGACAAGCTTACAATGAGCAGTTCTTC
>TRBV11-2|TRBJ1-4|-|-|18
CASSFFGQQAATNEKLFF
TGTGCCAGCAGCTTCTTCGGACAGCAGGCCGCAACTAATGAAAAACTGTTTTTT
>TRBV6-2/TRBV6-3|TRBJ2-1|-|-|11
CASSYEYEQFF
TGTGCCAGCAGTTACGAGTATGAGCAGTTCTTC
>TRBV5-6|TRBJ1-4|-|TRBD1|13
CASSGTGTEKLFF
TGTGCCAGTAGCGGGACAGGGACTGAAAAACTGTTTTTT
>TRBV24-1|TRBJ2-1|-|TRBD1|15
CATSDPVGGGYEQFF
TGTGCCACCAGTGATCCGGTAGGGGGCGGGTATGAGCAGTTCTTC
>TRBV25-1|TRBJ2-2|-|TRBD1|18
CASSELGGQGDNTGELFF
TGTGCCAGCAGTGAACTCGGGGGACAGGGAGATAACACCGGGGAGCTGTTTTTT
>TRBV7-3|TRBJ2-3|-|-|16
CASSGGLASSTDTQYF
TGTGCCAGCAGCGGCGGGCTAGCGAGTAGCACAGATACGCAGTATTTT